The 14 T cell receptor beta chains reported below all come from one sample, sequenced in a study of regulatory T cells in long-lasting Graves disease. Building of the TCR beta libraries involved iRepertoire HTBI primers and Arm-PCR of CDR3 regions. TCRdb recomputed calls from the multiplex PCR reads with MiXCR, one row per CDR3 protein. The sample carries 350,000 to 450,000 distinct CDR3 sequences, approximately 15% recorded once. Sample time point: newly diagnosed GD, antithyroid drugs for less than 3 months. The TCR library was prepared using RNA isolated from PBMCs. This sample was also put to use in a study of T cells in Graves' hyperthyroidism and ophthalmopathy.

Material: peripheral blood mononuclear cells (PBMCs), obtained at new diagnosis, from a patient treated with antithyroid drugs. All receptors derive from a woman aged 25-40 years with Graves disease.

This clonotype was counted ten times or more. V usage is TRBV4-1 and J usage is TRBJ1-1, with 7 bases fitting TRBD1. The J segment lost 0 bases and the V segment lost 2 bases, leaving 3 bases of the junction unmatched. Germline assignment: CDR1 MGHRA and CDR2 YSYEKL. The CDR3 runs 15 residues. CDR3 nucleotide sequence: TGCGCCAGCAGCCAAATGACAGGGTTGAACACTGAAGCTTTCTTT. Translation: CASSQMTGLNTEAFF.

The table lists this clonotype with many counts. J is TRBJ1-2 and V is TRBV3-1, with TRBD1 matching 12 bases. V was pared by 0 bases and J by 8 bases, with 7 bases of the junction left unmatched. CDR1 LGHDT and CDR2 YNNKEL come from the germline V gene (reference sequence). The CDR3 length is 16 residues. In DNA, the CDR3 is TGTGCCAGCAGCCAAGACCTCGGGACAGGGGGCTACGGCTACACCTTC. As protein: CASSQDLGTGGYGYTF.

This clonotype came up a few times. The chain links TRBV12-3 or TRBV12-4 to TRBJ2-6; 7 nucleotides line up with TRBD1. With 5 bases clipped from V and 1 base from J, the junction kept 11 bases outside the gene matches. The CDR3 length is 18 residues. As DNA, the CDR3 is TGTGCCAGCAGTCCGGACAGGCTCCAAAGGTCTGGGGCCAACGTCCTGACTTTC. It encodes CASSPDRLQRSGANVLTF.

V is TRBV28 and J is TRBJ2-3, with 10 bases identical to TRBD2. CDR3 size: 19 residues. J was trimmed by 1 base and V by 1 base; bases with no gene match: 11. Germline V gene lookup returns CDR1 MDHEN and CDR2 SYDVKM. The CDR3 nucleotides are TGTGCCAGCAGTTTATATATGGGCCCCGGGACTAGCGGCACAGATACGCAGTATTTT. This encodes CASSLYMGPGTSGTDTQYF.

The chain employs TRBV12-3 or TRBV12-4 and TRBJ1-5; 11 nucleotides agree with TRBD1. V gave up 6 bases and J gave up 5 bases; unmatched junction bases: 9. This CDR3 contains 16 residues. The CDR3 coding sequence is TGTGCCAGCAGCCTACCGGGACAGGGGGGATATCAGCCCCAGCATTTT. It yields the protein CASSLPGQGGYQPQHF.

This clonotype was observed a handful of times. The chain combines TRBV19 with TRBJ1-5; 8 bases fit TRBD1. With V trimmed by 9 bases and J by 0 bases, 7 bases remained unmatched. This CDR3 spans 15 amino acids. Germline CDR1 reads LNHDA; CDR2 reads SQIVND (reference sequence). CDR3 nucleotide sequence: TGTGCCAGCCGGGACAGGCCCCTTAGCAATCAGCCCCAGCATTTT. Protein product: CASRDRPLSNQPQHF.

In its sample, this clonotype was seen many times. This chain links TRBV5-1 with TRBJ2-1; 13 bases are a match to TRBD2. Germline CDR1 is SGHRS and CDR2 is YFSETQ. This CDR3 spans 15 amino acids. J lost 8 bases, V lost 5 bases, and 7 bases had no gene match. CDR3 protein: CASSTGTSGKDEQFF. For the CDR3, the DNA is TGCGCCAGCAGTACCGGGACTAGCGGGAAGGATGAGCAGTTCTTC. The full variable domain, its missing parts supplied by reference TRBV5-1 and TRBJ2-1, is KAGVTQTPRYLIKTRGQQVTLSCSPISGHRSVSWYQQTPGQGLQFLFEYFSETQRNKGNFPGRFSGRQFSNSRSEMNVSTLELGDSALYLCASSTGTSGKDEQFFGPGTRLTVL.

This clonotype was observed many times. The chain recombines TRBV20-1 with TRBJ2-7; TRBD1 matches 10 bases. Trimming cost V 6 bases and J 8 bases; bases outside gene matches: 7. CDR1 DFQATT and CDR2 SNEGSKA come from the germline V gene (reference sequence). The CDR3 has 12 amino acids. CDR3 bases: TGCAGTGCCTCGAGACAGGGGGCAAAGCAGTACTTC. It specifies CSASRQGAKQYF.

This clonotype was seen at least ten times. The genes are TRBV27 and TRBJ1-2, with D unresolved. V dropped 6 bases and J dropped 7 bases, with 15 bases sitting between them. The CDR3 length is 13 residues. Germline lookup yields CDR1 MNHEY and CDR2 SMNVEV (reference sequence). The CDR3 DNA sequence: TGTGCCAGCAGACCTCGGAGGGCGGCTGGCTACACCTTC. Protein product: CASRPRRAAGYTF.

V and J are TRBV7-9 and TRBJ2-7, with D unresolved. This CDR3 has 13 amino acids. Trimming removed 3 bases at V and 2 bases at J, with 8 bases between. Germline V gene data show CDR1 as SEHNR and CDR2 as FQNEAQ (reference sequence). The CDR3 loop is CASSFENPYEQYF. The CDR3 nucleotides read TGTGCCAGCAGCTTTGAGAACCCCTACGAGCAGTACTTC.

This clonotype was seen ten or more times. The chain has TRBV12-3 or TRBV12-4 and TRBJ2-7, with D unclear. CDR3 length equals 12 residues. V lost 5 bases to trimming and J lost 3 bases, with 8 bases between them. CDR3 amino acids: CASSASFYEQYF. The CDR3 region has the DNA TGTGCCAGCAGTGCAAGCTTCTACGAGCAGTACTTC.

Ten or more counts support this clonotype. The chain links TRBV18 to TRBJ2-3, with D possibly matching TRBD1 (6 bases). V lost 10 bases to trimming and J lost 4 bases, with 21 bases between them. The CDR3 consists of 15 residues. Germline V gives CDR1 KGHSH, CDR2 LQKENI. The CDR3 DNA reads TGTGCCACACACAACAGGGACCGATTAGCAGATACGCAGTATTTT. Protein: CATHNRDRLADTQYF.

As concerns this clonotype: A much larger clone differs from this one at a single base, so this may be a read error. The CDR3 loop reads CASTKDHYGQYF. The CDR3 DNA follows: TGTGCCAGCACCAAGGACCACTACGGGCAGTACTTC. V usage is TRBV28 and J usage is TRBJ2-7; D unclear. This CDR3 comprises 12 residues. Germline assignment: CDR1 MDHEN and CDR2 SYDVKM.

In its sample, this clonotype was seen many times. V gene TRBV3-1 combines with J gene TRBJ2-7; no reliable D call. The CDR3 covers 12 residues. Germline V gives CDR1 LGHDT, CDR2 YNNKEL (reference sequence). Trimming pared 2 bases from V and 5 bases from J, leaving 7 bases between. DNA of the CDR3: TGTGCCAGCAGCCAAACCGGTAACGAGCAGTACTTC. This gives the protein CASSQTGNEQYF.